The 20 T cell receptor beta chains presented below share a single source sample, sequenced in a study of blood T cell repertoires in COVID-19. Clones were read by immunoSEQ multiplex PCR, and TCRdb kept only the in-frame ones, dropping some. This table has approximately 230,000 clones, around 80% appearing once. Material: PBMCs or T cells enriched from blood (not recorded which). These receptor sequences come from a man aged 35 to 55 who had recovered from COVID-19.

The chain couples TRBV6-6 to TRBJ1-1; unclear D gene. The V end was cut by 7 bases, the J end by 5 bases, with 17 bases between. Germline V lookup: CDR1 MNHNY, CDR2 SVGAGI (reference sequence). The CDR3 has 14 amino acids. CDR3 nucleotides: TGTGCCAGCATTTCGGACGGACGGGGAACTGAAGCTTTCTTT. Encoded protein: CASISDGRGTEAFF.

This clone was observed a handful of times. The chain combines TRBV7-2 with TRBJ2-1; 7 bases map to TRBD1. The junction had 9 bases not matched to a gene; V was cut back by 5 bases and J by 8 bases. This CDR3 contains 14 residues. Germline V gives CDR1 SGHTA, CDR2 FQGNSA. CDR3 protein: CASSRRSQGDEQFF. CDR3 coding DNA: TGTGCCAGCAGCCGCCGCTCGCAGGGGGATGAGCAGTTCTTC.

This chain joins TRBV2 and TRBJ2-1; D unresolved. This CDR3 has 11 residues. CDR1 SNHLY and CDR2 FYNNEI come from the germline V gene. With 8 bases removed from V and 5 bases from J, the gap between germline ends came to 7 bases. CDR3 nucleotide sequence: TGTGCCAGCTCACTCGACAATGAGCAGTTCTTC. Amino acid sequence: CASSLDNEQFF.

This clone has a single count. The V gene is TRBV4-2, the J gene TRBJ1-1, with a possible D match to TRBD1 (5 bases). Germline V gives CDR1 LGHNA, CDR2 YNFKEQ. Trimming left V 3 bases short and J 11 bases short, with 16 bases between. The CDR3 extends over 13 amino acids. CDR3 loop: CASSHAGDSQAFF. The CDR3 nucleotides read TGTGCCAGCAGCCACGCGGGGGACTCTCAGGCTTTCTTT.

This clone was detected a few times. The genes are TRBV6-2 or TRBV6-3 and TRBJ2-4; tentatively, D is TRBD2 (6 bases). The V end was cut by 5 bases, the J end by 3 bases, with 23 bases between. The CDR3 runs to 18 residues. CDR1 is MNHEY and CDR2 is SVGEGT in the germline V gene. In nucleotides, the CDR3 is TGTGCCAGCAGTGCAGCAGCCTCCCGCGGGGTAGACAAAAACATTCAGTACTTC. As protein: CASSAAASRGVDKNIQYF.

In this sample, this clone turned up a few times. The rearrangement links TRBV28 to TRBJ1-2, with no clear D. Per germline, CDR1 MDHEN and CDR2 SYDVKM. Trimming removed 4 bases from V and 5 bases from J, with 11 bases in between. This CDR3 is 13 amino acids long. CDR3 protein: CASSSSGVYGYTF. In nucleotides, the CDR3 is TGTGCCAGCAGTTCCTCCGGGGTTTATGGCTACACCTTC.

This chain links TRBV15 with TRBJ2-3, with D possibly being TRBD2 (6 bases). The V end was cut by 5 bases, the J end by 2 bases, with 17 bases between. This CDR3 spans 16 amino acids. Germline CDR1 reads LNHNV; CDR2 reads YYDKDF (reference sequence). CDR3 in DNA: TGTGCCACCAGCGTGCAAAGGGGCGGGGACACAGATACGCAGTATTTT. This codes for CATSVQRGGDTDTQYF. Full variable domain (outside the CDR3, taken from reference TRBV15 and TRBJ2-3): DAMVIQNPRYQVTQFGKPVTLSCSQTLNHNVMYWYQQKSSQAPKLLFHYYDKDFNNEADTPDNFQSRRPNTSFCFLDIRSPGLGDTAMYLCATSVQRGGDTDTQYFGPGTRLTVL.

This chain uses TRBV5-1 with TRBJ2-2; 10 nucleotides align to TRBD1. The CDR3 is 15 residues long. From germline, CDR1 is SGHRS and CDR2 YFSETQ. V shed 5 bases, J shed 5 bases, and the junction held 6 bases outside the gene matches. The CDR3: CASRAGTGVTGELFF. CDR3 bases: TGCGCCAGCAGAGCCGGGACAGGGGTAACCGGGGAGCTGTTTTTT. Based on the CDR3 plus reference TRBV5-1 and TRBJ2-2, the full variable domain is KAGVTQTPRYLIKTRGQQVTLSCSPISGHRSVSWYQQTPGQGLQFLFEYFSETQRNKGNFPGRFSGRQFSNSRSEMNVSTLELGDSALYLCASRAGTGVTGELFFGEGSRLTVL.

This clone came up once. The chain carries TRBV19 and TRBJ1-2; D is unresolved. Germline V gene data show CDR1 as LNHDA and CDR2 as SQIVND (reference sequence). This CDR3 has 11 residues. V lost 4 bases and J 8 bases, leaving 8 bases between the germline ends. The CDR3 here is CASSNPRGYTF. DNA for the CDR3: TGTGCCAGTAGTAACCCTCGGGGCTACACCTTC.

This chain links TRBV15 with TRBJ1-2; D is unresolved. This CDR3 has 13 residues. V shed 1 base and J shed 2 bases, with 5 bases lying between them. Germline V lookup: CDR1 LNHNV, CDR2 YYDKDF (reference sequence). DNA of the CDR3: TGTGCCACCAGCAGAGGCCGGAACTATGGCTACACCTTC. As protein: CATSRGRNYGYTF.

The chain uses TRBV25-1 and TRBJ2-3; a possible D gene is TRBD1 (5 bases). Germline values: CDR1 MGHDK, CDR2 SYGVNS. This CDR3 spans 15 amino acids. Deletions cut 6 bases from V and 2 bases from J, with 15 bases between. The CDR3 loop is CASRNGQIYTDTQYF. Written as DNA, the CDR3 is TGTGCCAGCAGGAACGGACAAATCTACACAGATACGCAGTATTTT.

The CDR3 here is CASSFSGTSGTYEQYF. In DNA form, the CDR3 reads TGTGCCAGCAGCTTCTCCGGGACTAGCGGAACCTACGAGCAGTACTTC. The V and J genes are TRBV5-8 and TRBJ2-7, with 11 nucleotides matching TRBD2. The CDR3 extends over 16 amino acids. The V segment lost 2 bases and the J segment 2 bases; nucleotides outside the gene matches: 6. The germline V gene has CDR1 SGHTS and CDR2 YDEGEE.

CDR3 amino acids: CASSIGQVPTYEQYF. In DNA form, the CDR3 reads TGTGCCAGTAGTATCGGACAAGTCCCTACCTACGAGCAGTACTTC. The chain is built from TRBV19 and TRBJ2-7, with D perhaps TRBD1 (5 bases). Germline assignment: CDR1 LNHDA and CDR2 SQIVND (reference sequence). The CDR3 has 15 amino acids. V was clipped by 3 bases and J by 2 bases, with 14 bases between them.

About this clone itself: Sequence at one end of the junction differs from germline and may be a read error. This chain joins TRBV12-3 or TRBV12-4 and TRBJ1-5, with D tentatively TRBD1 (5 bases). The length of the CDR3 is 13 residues. Here the CDR3 DNA reads TGTGCCAGCAGGGGGACTGAGAATCAACCCCAGCATTTT. It codes for CASRGTENQPQHF.

The gene calls are TRBV6-1 and TRBJ2-3; no reliable D call. The length of the CDR3 is 12 residues. Germline V gene lookup returns CDR1 MNHNS and CDR2 SASEGT. Trimming took off 2 bases at V and 6 bases at J, with 6 bases between the two ends. The CDR3: CASSEPRDTQYF. CDR3 nucleotide sequence: TGTGCCAGCAGTGAACCGAGGGATACGCAGTATTTT.

The rearrangement uses TRBV5-1 and TRBJ2-2; no firm D call. The CDR3 spans 15 residues. From germline, CDR1 is SGHRS and CDR2 YFSETQ. The V end was cut by 0 bases, the J end by 4 bases, with 10 bases between. The CDR3 DNA follows: TGCGCCAGCAGCTTGGACAGATCCAGCACCGGGGAGCTGTTTTTT. It yields the protein CASSLDRSSTGELFF.

This clone has only one observation. The V gene is TRBV7-2, the J gene TRBJ1-1; TRBD1 matches at 7 bases. From germline, CDR1 is SGHTA and CDR2 FQGNSA. CDR3 length: 15 amino acids. V lost 5 bases to trimming and J lost 3 bases; unmatched junction nucleotides: 9. This CDR3 reads CASSGRQGRYTEAFF. The CDR3 DNA reads as TGTGCCAGCAGCGGGAGACAGGGAAGGTACACTGAAGCTTTCTTT.

This clone was observed a single time. The chain is built from TRBV30 and TRBJ2-2, with a tentative D call TRBD1 (5 bases). The germline V gene has CDR1 GTSNPN and CDR2 SVGIG (reference sequence). Trimming cost V 1 base and J 6 bases, with 9 bases left between them. This CDR3 is built from 13 residues. This chain's CDR3 is CAWSGWGAGELFF. In nucleotides, the CDR3 is TGTGCCTGGAGTGGGTGGGGCGCCGGGGAGCTGTTTTTT.

This clone came up a few times. The chain is built from TRBV11-2 and TRBJ1-2, with D uncertain. This CDR3 is 14 amino acids long. Germline assignment: CDR1 SGHAT and CDR2 FQNNGV. Trimming took off 3 bases at V and 7 bases at J, with 15 bases between the two ends. The CDR3 DNA sequence: TGTGCCAGCAGCTTTTATACGGGAAAGTTTGGCTACACCTTC. This gives the protein CASSFYTGKFGYTF.

The sample holds a few counts of this clone. The chain employs TRBV29-1 and TRBJ1-5, with 11 bases fitting TRBD1. This CDR3 has 14 residues. The V segment lost 5 bases and the J segment 6 bases; nucleotides outside the gene matches: 6. Germline CDR1 is SQVTM and CDR2 is ANQGSEA. The CDR3, as DNA: TGCAGCGTTATCGGACAGGGGGCAGGTCAGCCCCAGCATTTT. Amino acids: CSVIGQGAGQPQHF.